This T cell receptor beta chain was documented in a study of Ad26.COV2.S vaccination and SARS-CoV-2 variants. Study-wide points: Non-spike TCR breadth did not differ much between vaccine and placebo recipients.

Sequencing used immunoSEQ multiplex PCR; TCRdb keeps in-frame clones, though not all of them. The sample records a few hundred thousand clones, 83% being singletons. As concerns this clone: Its antigen is unknown.

Indicated treatment: roughly 18 received Ad26.COV2.S at low or high dose, single or two shots; roughly five received placebo; per-sample allocation not given. The samples date from day 63 after the first vaccine or placebo injection. Based in Boston, the donor was an adult of 18-55 years. It was Wuhan-strain SARS-CoV-2 spike that the Ad26 vaccine vector expressed. V was trimmed by 2 bases and J by 0 bases, leaving 8 bases between them. Germline V gene lookup returns CDR1 SGHDN and CDR2 FVKESK. This CDR3 spans 14 amino acids. The TCR comes from a person between 18 and 60 years old who received the Ad26.COV2.S COVID-19 vaccine or a placebo. Sequenced here: peripheral blood, sampled in a trial of Ad26.COV2.S vaccine versus placebo. The genes are TRBV14 and TRBJ2-7; no reliable D call. The CDR3 is CASSQYGSSYEQYF. For the CDR3, the DNA is TGTGCCAGCAGCCAATATGGCAGCTCCTACGAGCAGTACTTC.